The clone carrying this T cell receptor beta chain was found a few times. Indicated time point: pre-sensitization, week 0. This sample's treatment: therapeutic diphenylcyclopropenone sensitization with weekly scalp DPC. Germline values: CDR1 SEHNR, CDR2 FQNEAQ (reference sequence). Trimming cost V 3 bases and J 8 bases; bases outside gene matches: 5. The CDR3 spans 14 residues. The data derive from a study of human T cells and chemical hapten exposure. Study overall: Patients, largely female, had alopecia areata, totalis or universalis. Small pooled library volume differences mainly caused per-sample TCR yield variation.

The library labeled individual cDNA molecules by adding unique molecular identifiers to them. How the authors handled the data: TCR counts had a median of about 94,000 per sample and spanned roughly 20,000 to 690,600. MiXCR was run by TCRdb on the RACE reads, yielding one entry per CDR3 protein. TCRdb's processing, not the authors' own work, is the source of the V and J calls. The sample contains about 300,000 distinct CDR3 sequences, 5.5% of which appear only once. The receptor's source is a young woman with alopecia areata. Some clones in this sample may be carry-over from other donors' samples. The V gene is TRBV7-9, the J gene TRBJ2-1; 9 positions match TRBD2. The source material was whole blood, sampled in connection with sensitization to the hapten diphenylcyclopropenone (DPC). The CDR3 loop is CASSLASGDDEQFF. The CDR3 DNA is TGTGCCAGCAGCTTGGCTAGCGGGGATGATGAGCAGTTCTTC.